These 2 T cell receptor beta chains share one sample of origin, sequenced in a study of cytomegalovirus exposure and HLA in healthy donors. The primer mix had 60 Vbeta and 13 Jbeta primers. Clones were sequenced by immunoSEQ multiplex PCR, and TCRdb holds only the in-frame ones, with some missing. The data show over 150,000 clones, with 75% to 85% seen just once and approximately 8% held by the top ten. The sample taken for sequencing was PBMCs. The receptors were gathered from a man aged 25-45 years in good health and CMV-seropositive.

This clone appeared once. The V gene is TRBV7-8, the J gene TRBJ1-5; no definite D call. Between the trimmed V and J ends, which lost 4 bases and 1 base, there was a span of 17 bases. This CDR3 is built from 17 residues. Looked up from germline, CDR1 is SGHVS and CDR2 is FQNEAQ. CDR3 region: CASSSNPRGGSNQPQHF. CDR3 sequence (DNA): TGTGCCAGCAGCTCTAACCCCCGGGGAGGGAGCAATCAGCCCCAGCATTTT.

The chain couples TRBV10-3 to TRBJ1-1, with no clear D. The CDR3 sequence is 12 residues long. V was cut by 7 bases and J by 4 bases, with 10 bases left in between. CDR1 is ENHRY, CDR2 SYGVKD, per germline. The CDR3 protein is CAITSGSTEAFF. CDR3 nucleotide sequence: TGTGCCATCACCAGCGGGAGCACTGAAGCTTTCTTT.